Each of the 13 T cell receptor beta chains below was sequenced from the same sample in a study of Japanese encephalitis immunity and Zika vaccine responses. CFSE-labeled PBMCs were cultured approximately six days with peptide pools, each at roughly 1.1 ug/mL. The sort collected unfixed, live, CD56-CD19-CD16-CD3+CD4+ CFSE-low proliferating CD4 T cells. MiXCR, applied by TCRdb to the 5' RACE reads, yields one record per CDR3 protein. The table includes some 700 distinct CDR3 sequences, about 3.5% detected once. Sequencing was performed on antigen-activated CD4+ T cells from blood, cultured, taken during a Zika inactivated vaccine study. All receptors derive from an adult woman who received an inactivated Zika virus vaccine.

This clonotype is termed medium-sized. The J gene is TRBJ2-7, the V gene TRBV12-3 or TRBV12-4; no firm D call. This CDR3 spans 12 amino acids. V dropped 2 bases and J dropped 7 bases, with 9 bases sitting between them. The chain's CDR3 is CASSLSMGEQYF. The CDR3 DNA follows: TGTGCCAGCAGTTTAAGTATGGGTGAGCAGTACTTC.

There are many counts of this clonotype. The chain links TRBV19 to TRBJ1-1; TRBD1 matches 8 bases. V lost 6 bases to trimming and J lost 5 bases; unmatched junction nucleotides: 11. Germline CDR1 and CDR2: LNHDA and SQIVND (reference sequence). The CDR3 contains 15 residues. The CDR3 reads CASRNQQGGRTEAFF. CDR3 coding DNA: TGTGCCAGTAGGAATCAACAGGGGGGGAGAACTGAAGCTTTCTTT.

This clonotype is categorized as medium-sized. The chain couples TRBV12-3 or TRBV12-4 to TRBJ1-1; D ambiguous. This CDR3 spans 15 amino acids. V was clipped by 1 base and J by 4 bases, with 13 bases between them. The CDR3 nucleotides are TGTGCCAGCAGTTTAGTGGGGATGGGAGGCACTGAAGCTTTCTTT. Protein: CASSLVGMGGTEAFF.

Judged by abundance, this clonotype is hyperexpanded. The chain recombines TRBV11-2 with TRBJ2-5, with D perhaps matching TRBD2 (6 bases). This CDR3 is built from 15 residues. The germline gives CDR1 SGHAT, CDR2 FQNNGV. V lost 5 bases, J lost 4 bases, and 17 bases lay in between. The CDR3 DNA reads as TGTGCCAGCAGCCCCTTCGGGCAGGAGGGAGAGACCCAGTACTTC. Translation: CASSPFGQEGETQYF.

In this sample, this clonotype is large (0.1 to 1%). One end of the junction varies from germline; a read error may be responsible. The rearrangement links TRBV6-6 to TRBJ2-3; TRBD2 matches at 8 bases. Germline V gene lookup returns CDR1 MNHNY and CDR2 SVGAGI (reference sequence). CDR3 length equals 14 residues. The CDR3 reads CASSARGGTNTQYF. The CDR3 DNA reads as TGTGCCAGCAGTGCACGGGGGGGCACAAATACGCAGTATTTT.

This clonotype is classed as medium-sized. J is TRBJ1-4 and V is TRBV4-3; the D is unclear. CDR3 size: 12 residues. V was shortened by 9 bases and J by 9 bases, with 14 bases between the two germline ends. Germline CDR1 reads LGHNA; CDR2 reads YSLEER. The CDR3 protein is CASGVTGKKLFF. As DNA, the CDR3 is TGCGCCAGTGGAGTCACGGGGAAAAAACTGTTTTTT.

This clonotype is large. The chain has TRBV15 and TRBJ2-1, with D possibly matching TRBD2 (6 bases). Germline V gene lookup returns CDR1 LNHNV and CDR2 YYDKDF (reference sequence). This CDR3 contains 13 residues. V shed 0 bases and J shed 9 bases, with 9 bases lying between them. The CDR3 nucleotides read TGTGCCACCAGCAGAGAGGCGGGGTCTGAGCAGTTCTTC. Protein sequence: CATSREAGSEQFF.

This clonotype is labeled medium-sized. The chain carries TRBV6-2 or TRBV6-3 and TRBJ2-3; TRBD2 aligns across 11 bases. The length of the CDR3 is 16 residues. The ends lost 3 bases at V and 1 base at J; junction bases unmatched: 3. The germline V gene has CDR1 MNHEY and CDR2 SVGEGT. The CDR3 DNA follows: TGTGCCAGCAGTTATAATAGCGGGGGGGGCACAGATACGCAGTATTTT. It is translated as CASSYNSGGGTDTQYF.

This clonotype was recorded at least ten times. This sequence joins TRBV12-3 or TRBV12-4 and TRBJ1-1, with a possible D match to TRBD1 (6 bases). The CDR3 is made up of 17 amino acids. Deletions cut 4 bases from V and 5 bases from J, with 23 bases between. The CDR3 coding sequence is TGTGCCAGCAGTTCCGGCGGGGGGACACCATGGGGGACTGAAGCTTTCTTT. Its translation is CASSSGGGTPWGTEAFF.

This clonotype is categorized as medium-sized (0.01 to 0.1%). The chain couples TRBV6-2 or TRBV6-3 to TRBJ2-7, with 13 bases that match TRBD2. From germline, CDR1 is MNHEY and CDR2 SVGEGT. V lost 5 bases and J lost 3; bases outside the gene matches: 7. This CDR3 is 16 amino acids long. The CDR3 nucleotides read TGTGCCAGCAGTATAGGACTAGCGGGGGTGCACTACGAGCAGTACTTC. The encoded protein is CASSIGLAGVHYEQYF.

In its sample, this clonotype ranks as medium-sized (0.01 to 0.1%). J is TRBJ1-6 and V is TRBV9, with 8 bases identical to TRBD1. The CDR3 has 15 residues. The V gene's germline CDR1 is SGDLS and CDR2 YYNGEE. V gave up 3 bases and J gave up 4 bases; unmatched junction bases: 3. CDR3 nucleotides: TGTGCCAGCAGCGGACAGGGGAAATATAATTCACCCCTCCACTTT. Protein sequence: CASSGQGKYNSPLHF. The full variable domain, in which reference TRBV9 and TRBJ1-6 provide the parts outside the CDR3, is DSGVTQTPKHLITATGQRVTLRCSPRSGDLSVYWYQQSLDQGLQFLIQYYNGEERAKGNILERFSAQQFPDLHSELNLSSLELGDSALYFCASSGQGKYNSPLHFGNGTRLTVT.

This clonotype ranks as large. This chain links TRBV30 with TRBJ1-5; D is perhaps TRBD1 (5 bases). V was trimmed by 5 bases and J by 3 bases, leaving 5 bases between them. The CDR3 has 11 residues. Germline CDR1 reads GTSNPN; CDR2 reads SVGIG (reference sequence). In nucleotides, the CDR3 is TGTGCCTGGGGACACAATCAGCCCCAGCATTTT. This sequence encodes CAWGHNQPQHF. Complete variable domain (other parts from reference TRBV30 and TRBJ1-5): SQTIHQWPATLVQPVGSPLSLECTVEGTSNPNLYWYRQAAGRGLQLLFYSVGIGQISSEVPQNLSASRPQDRQFILSSKKLLLSDSGFYLCAWGHNQPQHFGDGTRLSIL.

Within the sample, this clonotype is medium-sized. The chain is built from TRBV18 and TRBJ1-1, with D possibly being TRBD1 (5 bases). V was trimmed by 4 bases and J by 1 base, leaving 10 bases between them. The V gene's germline CDR1 is KGHSH and CDR2 LQKENI. The length of the CDR3 is 14 residues. The CDR3 reads CASSLGRGNTEAFF. The CDR3 nucleotides read TGTGCCAGCTCACTGGGAAGGGGGAACACTGAAGCTTTCTTT.